The rows below give T cell receptor beta chains drawn from one sample of a study of blood T cell repertoires in COVID-19. Profiled with immunoSEQ multiplex PCR; TCRdb holds only in-frame clones, not every one. The data contain about 38,000 clones, around four fifths of them singletons. The source material was peripheral blood. The receptors shown here come from a man aged 45-65 years with active COVID-19. The CDR3 runs from the conserved cysteine through the conserved F or W. Each record gives: clone size, V gene, D gene, J gene, CDR3 DNA, CDR3 protein. The D gene is left open where the match is weak. The size field is filled for only some rows; it gives once, few, many or a size class.

abundance: .; v_gene: TRBV5-4; d_gene: TRBD1; j_gene: TRBJ1-2; CDR3nt: TGTGCCAGCAGCTTGGGGACAGGGGGCGCCTATGGCTACACCTTC; CDR3aa: CASSLGTGGAYGYTF
abundance: .; v_gene: TRBV5-1; d_gene: TRBD2; j_gene: TRBJ2-5; CDR3nt: TGCGCCAGCAGCTTGGGCGGACTAGCGGGGAAAGAGACCCAGTACTTC; CDR3aa: CASSLGGLAGKETQYF
abundance: .; v_gene: TRBV3-1/TRBV3-2; d_gene: .; j_gene: TRBJ1-2; CDR3nt: TGTGCCAGCAGCCCAATCGGACAGTGGGAACGAGGCTACACCTTC; CDR3aa: CASSPIGQWERGYTF
abundance: .; v_gene: TRBV10-3; d_gene: .; j_gene: TRBJ1-6; CDR3nt: TGTGCCATCAGGCGGGGTGAGGGATCACCCCTCCACTTT; CDR3aa: CAIRRGEGSPLHF
abundance: once; v_gene: TRBV5-4; d_gene: .; j_gene: TRBJ1-4; CDR3nt: TGTGCCAGCAGCTTGGCGGGGGATGGGGAAAAACTGTTTTTT; CDR3aa: CASSLAGDGEKLFF
abundance: .; v_gene: TRBV29-1; d_gene: .; j_gene: TRBJ2-7; CDR3nt: TGCAGCGTTGGTCTGGGAGGTCCGGACGAGCAGTACTTC; CDR3aa: CSVGLGGPDEQYF
abundance: .; v_gene: TRBV19; d_gene: .; j_gene: TRBJ1-5; CDR3nt: TGTGCCAGTAGTATAGCCGGGAGTCAGCCCCAGCATTTT; CDR3aa: CASSIAGSQPQHF
abundance: once; v_gene: TRBV7-2; d_gene: TRBD1; j_gene: TRBJ1-5; CDR3nt: TGTGCCAGCAGGGGACAGTCCTATCAGCCCCAGCATTTT; CDR3aa: CASRGQSYQPQHF
abundance: .; v_gene: TRBV29-1; d_gene: TRBD2; j_gene: TRBJ2-1; CDR3nt: TGCAGCGTTGAAAGGCTAGCGGGGGGGCGAGGTGAGCAGTTCTTC; CDR3aa: CSVERLAGGRGEQFF
abundance: .; v_gene: TRBV6-4; d_gene: TRBD1; j_gene: TRBJ1-2; CDR3nt: TGTGCCAGCAGTCCGGGACAGGGAGGCTATGGCTACACCTTC; CDR3aa: CASSPGQGGYGYTF
abundance: .; v_gene: TRBV5-1; d_gene: .; j_gene: TRBJ2-1; CDR3nt: TGCGCCAGCAGCTTGGATGGGGCCCCCGACAATGAGCAGTTCTTC; CDR3aa: CASSLDGAPDNEQFF
abundance: .; v_gene: TRBV5-1; d_gene: .; j_gene: TRBJ2-5; CDR3nt: TGCGCCAGCAGCTGGGGCGATTTCCAAGAGACCCAGTACTTC; CDR3aa: CASSWGDFQETQYF
abundance: .; v_gene: TRBV7-2; d_gene: TRBD1; j_gene: TRBJ2-3; CDR3nt: TGTGCCAGCAGCTCATCGGACAGGGAAACAGATACGCAGTATTTT; CDR3aa: CASSSSDRETDTQYF
abundance: .; v_gene: TRBV7-9; d_gene: .; j_gene: TRBJ2-1; CDR3nt: TGTGCCAGCAGCTTAGGCGCTAACAATGAGCAGTTCTTC; CDR3aa: CASSLGANNEQFF
abundance: .; v_gene: TRBV5-1; d_gene: .; j_gene: TRBJ2-7; CDR3nt: TGCGCCAGCAGCTTGGCCAGGGGAAGTGCCTACGAGCAGTACTTC; CDR3aa: CASSLARGSAYEQYF
abundance: .; v_gene: TRBV5-8; d_gene: .; j_gene: TRBJ2-7; CDR3nt: TGTGCCAGCATCCGGGGATCGGACTACGAGCAGTACTTC; CDR3aa: CASIRGSDYEQYF
abundance: .; v_gene: TRBV6-6; d_gene: TRBD1; j_gene: TRBJ1-2; CDR3nt: TGTGCCAGCAGTGGACAGGGCCACAGGGCTGAGGTCTACACCTTC; CDR3aa: CASSGQGHRAEVYTF
abundance: .; v_gene: TRBV2; d_gene: TRBD1; j_gene: TRBJ2-3; CDR3nt: TGTGCCAGCAGGAGTTGGACAGGGGTGGCAGATACGCAGTATTTT; CDR3aa: CASRSWTGVADTQYF
abundance: .; v_gene: TRBV7-2; d_gene: .; j_gene: TRBJ2-1; CDR3nt: TGTGCCAGCAGCTTAAGGGATACACCCTACGGGGGGCAGTTCTTC; CDR3aa: CASSLRDTPYGGQFF
abundance: .; v_gene: TRBV18; d_gene: TRBD2; j_gene: TRBJ2-1; CDR3nt: TGTGCCAGCTCACCGGGGAGGGAGAATGAGCAGTTCTTC; CDR3aa: CASSPGRENEQFF
abundance: .; v_gene: TRBV7-7; d_gene: .; j_gene: TRBJ2-1; CDR3nt: TGTGCCAGCAGCTTAGCTCCCCGCAATGAGCAGTTCTTC; CDR3aa: CASSLAPRNEQFF
abundance: .; v_gene: TRBV10-3; d_gene: .; j_gene: TRBJ2-1; CDR3nt: TGTGCCAGTACAACTAGCCCTACCTACAATGAGCAGTTCTTC; CDR3aa: CASTTSPTYNEQFF
abundance: .; v_gene: TRBV6-2/TRBV6-3; d_gene: TRBD2; j_gene: TRBJ2-7; CDR3nt: TGTGCCAGCAGTGATAGGACCGGGGGGTTGCTCTCCTACGAGCAGTACTTC; CDR3aa: CASSDRTGGLLSYEQYF
abundance: .; v_gene: TRBV5-1; d_gene: TRBD2; j_gene: TRBJ2-2; CDR3nt: TGCGCCAGCAGCTCGGGACTAGCGGGGGGCGTCGGGGAGCTGTTTTTT; CDR3aa: CASSSGLAGGVGELFF
abundance: .; v_gene: TRBV5-4; d_gene: .; j_gene: TRBJ1-3; CDR3nt: TGTGCCAGCAGCAACCAGGGACAATCCTCTGGAAACACCATATATTTT; CDR3aa: CASSNQGQSSGNTIYF
abundance: once; v_gene: TRBV6-5; d_gene: TRBD1; j_gene: TRBJ2-5; CDR3nt: TGTGCCAGCAGCCTACAGGGGGCGCCTCAAGAGACCCAGTACTTC; CDR3aa: CASSLQGAPQETQYF
abundance: .; v_gene: TRBV28; d_gene: .; j_gene: TRBJ1-3; CDR3nt: TGTGCCAGCAGTTTAGCAGGGGTCGGAAACACCATATATTTT; CDR3aa: CASSLAGVGNTIYF
abundance: .; v_gene: TRBV19; d_gene: .; j_gene: TRBJ1-4; CDR3nt: TGTGCCAGTAGTAGGACACTGGCTAATGAAAAACTGTTTTTT; CDR3aa: CASSRTLANEKLFF
abundance: once; v_gene: TRBV7-2; d_gene: .; j_gene: TRBJ1-6; CDR3nt: TGTGCCAGCAGCTCTATGGGGCCGAATTCACCCCTCCACTTT; CDR3aa: CASSSMGPNSPLHF
abundance: once; v_gene: TRBV5-1; d_gene: TRBD1; j_gene: TRBJ1-2; CDR3nt: TGCGCCAGCAACCTACAGGGGTCTGGAGGCTACACCTTC; CDR3aa: CASNLQGSGGYTF
abundance: once; v_gene: TRBV18; d_gene: TRBD2; j_gene: TRBJ2-7; CDR3nt: TGTGCCAGCTCACCGGGACTAGCGTACGAGCAGTACTTC; CDR3aa: CASSPGLAYEQYF
abundance: .; v_gene: TRBV7-9; d_gene: TRBD1; j_gene: TRBJ1-2; CDR3nt: TGTGCCAGCAGCAAGGGACAGGGAAAGGCCTATGGCTACACCTTC; CDR3aa: CASSKGQGKAYGYTF
abundance: .; v_gene: TRBV10-3; d_gene: TRBD1; j_gene: TRBJ2-5; CDR3nt: TGTGCCATCAGGTCGGACAGGGGGGCGGCCAAAGAGACCCAGTACTTC; CDR3aa: CAIRSDRGAAKETQYF
abundance: .; v_gene: TRBV2; d_gene: TRBD2; j_gene: TRBJ2-7; CDR3nt: TGTGCCAGCAGTGTGTCTAGCGGGGGGGGCGAGCAGTACTTC; CDR3aa: CASSVSSGGGEQYF
abundance: .; v_gene: TRBV28; d_gene: .; j_gene: TRBJ2-7; CDR3nt: TGTGCCACCGACAGTTACGAGCAGTACTTC; CDR3aa: CATDSYEQYF
abundance: .; v_gene: TRBV27; d_gene: .; j_gene: TRBJ1-6; CDR3nt: TGTGCCAGCAGTTTTCCCGGGGCACCCCTCCACTTT; CDR3aa: CASSFPGAPLHF